This TCR beta chain was identified during a study of T cells in Graves' hyperthyroidism and ophthalmopathy (dated by TCRdb to about 2019). Looking at the study overall: Peripheral blood samples were taken at the time of initial diagnosis, prior to any treatment. A discovery cohort of about 96 patients, roughly 45 with Graves' ophthalmopathy and fewer than 65 with stable Graves' hyperthyroidism, was used to find distinguishing TCR V-J signatures. TCR Vbeta CDR3 sequencing of 120 to 150 peripheral blood samples (over 40 ophthalmopathy, roughly 74 hyperthyroidism and around 17 progressor patients) is reported in the paper. For training and testing, the 100 or so patients in the discovery cohort were randomly divided in a 7:3 ratio. An independent validation cohort of under 20 hyperthyroidism patients and approximately 17 patients who later progressed to ophthalmopathy tested prospective prediction of ophthalmopathy. Following sampling, methimazole starting at 30 mg daily was given to hyperthyroidism patients, and high-dose intravenous methylprednisolone was given to ophthalmopathy patients. The study also compared thyroid tissue and blood T-cell repertoires from about six Graves' hyperthyroidism patients.

On this clonotype itself: Its antigen has not been determined. There are no base qualities to consult, and no much larger clone falls within one base.

The TCR beta CDR3 regions were amplified from RNA transcripts. The TCR CDR3 was subjected to a first round of RT-PCR using the HTBI primer set and the Qiagen OneStep RT-PCR kit. Libraries were constructed in a second round of multiplex PCR, after which size selection and purification were performed. The libraries were sequenced on an Illumina HiSeq2000 using paired-end 100 bp reads. In the source study's methods: SOAPnuke was used to process the raw data, removing reads that contained adapters or uncalled bases, had a mean Phred below 15, or lacked an exact match to the constant primer or identifier. High-quality paired reads were merged with COPE v1.2.5, and unique nucleotide sequences were defined as clonotypes. MiTCR v1.1 was used to align clonotypes to the IMGT TRBV, TRBD and TRBJ reference segments. The analysis was restricted to V-J combinations with a frequency above 0.0001, which together covered just over 98% of the repertoires. The TCS score was defined as F50 (clonal expansion) divided by E x V (chaos), with BLOSUM62-based TCRdist calculated between CDR3 peptides within each V-J. Welch's t-statistics and random forest reduced 500 to 650 V-J features to some 14, which were used in a naive Bayes classifier (R e1071). TCRdb itself trimmed the public reads at Q25 with fastp, ran MiXCR and retained productive beta chains. Entries that share a CDR3 protein sequence are merged under the most common genes and DNA. TCRdb assigned the V and J calls; the authors' analysis was not used. Across this sample there are roughly 500,000 distinct CDR3 sequences, with roughly 16% seen only once. The ten largest account for approximately 30% of the sample.

Moderately to severely active disease, a Clinical Activity Score of at least 3, a NOSPECS grade of at least 4, and a duration under 3 months were present in ophthalmopathy patients. The study excluded patients with uncontrolled infections, other autoimmune diseases, pregnancy or lactation. Clinical symptoms, serum thyroxine and TRAb, thyroid ultrasound, and orbital computed tomography formed the basis for the diagnoses. PBMCs were isolated from 7.5 to 10 ml of fresh peripheral blood by Ficoll-Paque density gradient centrifugation. Total RNA was extracted using Trizol reagent, and RNA quality was assessed on an Agilent 2100 Bioanalyzer. Relative to germline, V is 1 base shorter and J is 3 bases shorter, with 10 bases between their ends. Looking up the germline V gene (reference sequence) yields CDR1 DFQATT and CDR2 SNEGSKA. Taken from cysteine to phenylalanine, the CDR3 has 14 residues. The kept DNA is CDR3 alone, 42 bases in frame from the first base.

General conclusions and limits of the study: No statistical method was used to fix the sample size in advance, and group allocation was not hidden from the investigators. In validation, the model predicted progression to ophthalmopathy with 60% to 71% sensitivity and 72% to 75% specificity, a median of 6.5 months before onset. Most expanded thyroid clonotypes (frequency above 0.001) were also detected in blood, suggesting blood repertoires may reflect thyroid immune responses. In cross-validation, a model built on a 13 V-J signature told ophthalmopathy apart from stable hyperthyroidism with roughly 87% sensitivity and about 81% specificity, and in testing the same model reached 80%/75%.

The rearrangement combines TRBV20-1 with TRBJ1-5; no D segment can be confidently identified. The sample was blood. The clonotype comes from a woman aged 25 to 45 with Graves' ophthalmopathy. The CDR3 region: CSARVGRTNQPQHF. The DNA sequence reads TGCAGTGCTAGAGTTGGGAGAACCAATCAGCCCCAGCATTTT.